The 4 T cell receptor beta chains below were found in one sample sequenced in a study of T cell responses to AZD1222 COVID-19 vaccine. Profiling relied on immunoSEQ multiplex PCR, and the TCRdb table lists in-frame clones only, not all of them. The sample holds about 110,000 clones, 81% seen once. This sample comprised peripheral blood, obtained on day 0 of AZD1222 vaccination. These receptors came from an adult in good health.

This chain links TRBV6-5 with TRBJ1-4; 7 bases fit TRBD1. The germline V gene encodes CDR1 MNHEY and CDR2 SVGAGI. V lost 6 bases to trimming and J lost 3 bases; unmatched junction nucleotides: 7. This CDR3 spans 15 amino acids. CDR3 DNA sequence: TGTGCCAGCAGGTCCAGGGGGGCGGCTAATGAAAAACTGTTTTTT. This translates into CASRSRGAANEKLFF.

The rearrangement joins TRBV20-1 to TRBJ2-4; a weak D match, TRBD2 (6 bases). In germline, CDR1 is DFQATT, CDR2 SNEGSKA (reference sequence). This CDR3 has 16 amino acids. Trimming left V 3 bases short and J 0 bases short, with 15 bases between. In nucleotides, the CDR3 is TGCAGTGCTAGTCGGCTTAGCGGCCTAGCCAAAAACATTCAGTACTTC. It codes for CSASRLSGLAKNIQYF.

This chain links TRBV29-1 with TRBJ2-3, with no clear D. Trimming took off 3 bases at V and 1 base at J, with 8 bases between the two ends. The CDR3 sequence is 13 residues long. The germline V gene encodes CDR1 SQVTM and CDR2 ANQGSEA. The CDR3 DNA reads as TGCAGCGTTGACGATGGGGGCACAGATACGCAGTATTTT. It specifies CSVDDGGTDTQYF.

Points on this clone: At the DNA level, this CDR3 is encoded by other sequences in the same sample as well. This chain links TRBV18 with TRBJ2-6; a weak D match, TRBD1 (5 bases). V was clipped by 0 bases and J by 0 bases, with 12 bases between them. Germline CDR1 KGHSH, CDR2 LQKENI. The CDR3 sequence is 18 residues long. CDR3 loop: CASSPPGRGSSGANVLTF. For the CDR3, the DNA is TGTGCCAGCTCACCACCGGGTAGGGGAAGCTCTGGGGCCAACGTCCTGACTTTC. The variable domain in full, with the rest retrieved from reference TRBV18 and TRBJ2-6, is NAGVMQNPRHLVRRRGQEARLRCSPMKGHSHVYWYRQLPEEGLKFMVYLQKENIIDESGMPKERFSAEFPKEGPSILRIQQVVRGDSAAYFCASSPPGRGSSGANVLTFGAGSRLTVL.